This T cell receptor (beta chain) was captured by sequencing in a study of immune evolution from preneoplasia to lung adenocarcinoma. As for the study in general: HLA loss of heterozygosity: 6% to 7.5% AIS, approximately 15% MIA, approximately 31% ADC, none AAH.

Histologic diagnosis was independently verified by two lung pathologists. TCRdb's table, derived via immunoSEQ multiplex PCR, lists solely in-frame clones and lacks some. This sample has approximately 10,000 clones, with roughly 80% found just once. The CDR3 runs to 12 residues. V was cut by 8 bases and J by 2 bases, with 5 bases left in between. CDR1 and CDR2 (germline): SGHRS, YFSETQ. The J gene is TRBJ2-6, the V gene TRBV5-1; no definite D call. The origin of this receptor is a donor at least 70 years old with lung adenocarcinoma. Sequenced: FFPE minimally invasive lung adenocarcinoma tissue. CDR3 sequence reads: CASSTGANVLTF. In nucleotides, the CDR3 is TGCGCCAGTTCAACTGGGGCCAACGTCCTGACTTTC.